The rows below give T cell receptor beta chains drawn from one sample of a study of T cell repertoires in cytomegalovirus infection. TCRdb re-derived calls from the reads in MiXCR, one entry per CDR3 protein. The sample includes roughly 320,000 distinct CDR3 sequences, approximately 10% seen only once; the top ten take around 2.6%. Sequenced: PBMCs. Source of these receptors: a human donor in good health (CMV status not recorded). Some clones in this sample may be carry-over from other donors' samples. CDR3s include the opening cysteine and the closing phenylalanine or tryptophan. D genes are given only for firm matches. Clone size is stated in some rows and not others, as once, few, many or a class when expanded.

J	size	V	D	DNA	CDR3
TRBJ2-5	many	TRBV5-1	NA	TGCGCCAGCAGCTCCGGGACCGTAGGAGAGACCCAGTACTTC	CASSSGTVGETQYF
TRBJ2-1	many	TRBV11-3	NA	TGTGCCAGCAGCTTGTCAGGGGCGTTCTACAATGAGCAGTTCTTC	CASSLSGAFYNEQFF
TRBJ2-7	many	TRBV2	TRBD1	TGTGCCAGCAGTGAGGTGGACAGGTCCTCCTACGAGCAGTACTTC	CASSEVDRSSYEQYF
TRBJ1-1	few	TRBV12-3/TRBV12-4	NA	TGTGCCAGCAGGCCGGGACGGCGAATCACTGAAGCTTTCTTT	CASRPGRRITEAFF
TRBJ2-2	few	TRBV5-4	TRBD2	TGTGCCAGCAGCTTGGGTAGCGGGGGCCCTAACACCGGGGAGCTGTTTTTT	CASSLGSGGPNTGELFF
TRBJ1-6	many	TRBV7-8	NA	TGTGCCAGCAGCTTAGCGCAAACAGGTTCACCACCCCTCCACTTT	CASSLAQTGSPPLHF
TRBJ2-1	many	TRBV23-1	TRBD1	TGCGCCAGCAGTCAATCCGGACAGGGGCTTCAGCGGACCTACAATGAGCAGTTCTTC	CASSQSGQGLQRTYNEQFF
TRBJ2-3	many	TRBV6-6	TRBD2	TGTGCCAGCAGTACCTCGGGGGGGCGCGCAGATACGCAGTATTTT	CASSTSGGRADTQYF
TRBJ1-6	many	TRBV27	TRBD1	TGTGCCAGCAGTTCCTTCTCGGGACAGGGGAACCATTCACCCCTCCACTTT	CASSSFSGQGNHSPLHF
TRBJ2-2	NA	TRBV3-1	NA	TGTGCCAGCAGCCGCGGACACACCGGGGAGCTGTTTTTT	CASSRGHTGELFF
TRBJ2-1	many	TRBV7-2	NA	TGTGCCAGCAGCTTAGCTAGCGCAGGCAATGAGCAGTTCTTC	CASSLASAGNEQFF
TRBJ1-2	few	TRBV20-1	NA	TGCAGTGCTAGAGTCGCCAACTCTAACTATGGCTACACCTTC	CSARVANSNYGYTF
TRBJ2-1	many	TRBV2	NA	TGTGCCAGCATCCAAGCGGGCAATGAGCAGTTCTTC	CASIQAGNEQFF
TRBJ1-6	many	TRBV20-1	NA	TGCAGTGCTAGGGGGCCACCCGCCAATTCACCCCTCCACTTT	CSARGPPANSPLHF
TRBJ2-5	many	TRBV28	TRBD2	TGTGCCAGCAGTTTAGAGACTAGCGGGGCGGCCTTTAGTCAGACCCAGTACTTC	CASSLETSGAAFSQTQYF
TRBJ1-2	few	TRBV20-1	NA	TGCAGTGCTAGAGCCCGTAGAGGGAATTTATATGGCTACACCTTC	CSARARRGNLYGYTF
TRBJ2-1	NA	TRBV11-3	TRBD2	TGTGCCAGCAGCTTACAAGCGGGGGTGTTTGATGAGCAGTTCTTC	CASSLQAGVFDEQFF
TRBJ1-2	many	TRBV6-1	NA	TGTGCCAGCAGCAGACAAAACAGCTATGGCTACACCTTC	CASSRQNSYGYTF
TRBJ2-2	NA	TRBV20-1	NA	TGCAGTGCTAGAGTCATGGGGGGTGCCGGGGAGCTGTTTTTT	CSARVMGGAGELFF
TRBJ1-4	NA	TRBV29-1	NA	TGCAGCGTTGAAGGACCTACCCTCGGGGCTAATGAAAAACTGTTTTTT	CSVEGPTLGANEKLFF
TRBJ2-5	many	TRBV29-1	NA	TGCAGCGTCCTTTTGGGAGAGACCCAGTACTTC	CSVLLGETQYF
TRBJ2-1	NA	TRBV20-1	NA	TGCAGTGCTAGAGGGGGAGTGGGGCCCTACTCCTACAATGAGCAGTTCTTC	CSARGGVGPYSYNEQFF
TRBJ1-2	NA	TRBV14	TRBD1	TGTGCCAGCTCCCTGGCAGGGGGCTTGGGCGGCTACACCTTC	CASSLAGGLGGYTF
TRBJ2-1	many	TRBV19	TRBD2	TGTGCCAGTAGTATAAGCGGGGGGTTTGCCTACAATGAGCAGTTCTTC	CASSISGGFAYNEQFF
TRBJ2-1	NA	TRBV27	TRBD2	TGTGCCACCACTCCTAGGAAAGCGGGGGCACCCGAGCAGTTCTTC	CATTPRKAGAPEQFF
TRBJ2-7	NA	TRBV20-1	NA	TGCAGTGCCACCCGGACACAAGTCGAGCAGTACTTC	CSATRTQVEQYF
TRBJ1-1	many	TRBV18	NA	TGTGCCAGCTCAGGGACACAGGGAAGCACTGAAGCTTTCTTT	CASSGTQGSTEAFF
TRBJ2-2	NA	TRBV12-3/TRBV12-4	NA	TGTGCCAGCAGTTTTTCCGGGACTCTCGGCGGGGAGCTGTTTTTT	CASSFSGTLGGELFF
TRBJ1-1	many	TRBV29-1	TRBD1	TGCAGCGTCACAGGGGGCGAGGACACTGAAGCTTTCTTT	CSVTGGEDTEAFF
TRBJ2-1	many	TRBV15	TRBD2	TGTGCCACCAGCAGAGAGGGGGGGGCCTACAATGAGCAGTTCTTC	CATSREGGAYNEQFF
TRBJ2-7	many	TRBV6-1	TRBD1	TGTGCCAGCAGTGAAGCTTACGGGGACAGCGTCTACGAGCAGTACTTC	CASSEAYGDSVYEQYF
TRBJ1-1	many	TRBV7-9	NA	TGTGCCAGCAGCTCAACACAACAGGGAGCAGCTTTCTTT	CASSSTQQGAAFF
TRBJ2-3	many	TRBV5-4	NA	TGTGCCAGCAGCTCCCCCGGGACAGATACGCAGTATTTT	CASSSPGTDTQYF
TRBJ2-3	many	TRBV14	NA	TGTGCCAGCAGCCCCCCCCTGCGGTGGGGGCGCACAGATACGCAGTATTTT	CASSPPLRWGRTDTQYF
TRBJ1-1	NA	TRBV12-3/TRBV12-4	NA	TGTGCCAGCAGTGGGACAATGAACACTGAAGCTTTCTTT	CASSGTMNTEAFF
TRBJ1-2	many	TRBV20-1	NA	TGCAGTGCTAGTGGACAGACACTCTCTAACTATGGCTACACCTTC	CSASGQTLSNYGYTF
TRBJ2-3	few	TRBV6-6	NA	TGTGCCAGCAGTTACTCAGAGGGCAAAAGCACAGATACGCAGTATTTT	CASSYSEGKSTDTQYF
TRBJ1-5	NA	TRBV28	TRBD1	TGTGCCAGCAGTGACCGGGACAGGGAAAGGAGCAATCAGCCCCAGCATTTT	CASSDRDRERSNQPQHF
TRBJ2-6	NA	TRBV28	TRBD2	TGTGCCAGCAGTCTAAGGGGGGGCGGGAGGGGCTCTGGGGCCAACGTCCTGACTTTC	CASSLRGGGRGSGANVLTF
TRBJ2-3	NA	TRBV7-2	TRBD2	TGTGCCAGCAGCTTAGCCGACGGGAGGGCGGATACGCAGTATTTT	CASSLADGRADTQYF
TRBJ2-2	many	TRBV6-6	TRBD1	TGTGCCAGCAGGGGGGGACAGGCAATCACCGGGGAGCTGTTTTTT	CASRGGQAITGELFF
TRBJ2-5	NA	TRBV5-5	TRBD2	TGTGCCAGCAGCACATCCGGGGGGATAGGGGAGACCCAGTACTTC	CASSTSGGIGETQYF
TRBJ1-1	many	TRBV28	TRBD1	TGTGCCAGCAGTCTGAACAGGGGAAGTACTGAAGCTTTCTTT	CASSLNRGSTEAFF
TRBJ1-1	NA	TRBV29-1	TRBD1	TGCAGCGTTGAACGGGACAGGGGATTGGGGGCTTTCTTT	CSVERDRGLGAFF
TRBJ2-6	NA	TRBV29-1	NA	TGCAGCGTTGCCACAGGCTCTGGGGCCAACGTCCTGACTTTC	CSVATGSGANVLTF
TRBJ2-7	once	TRBV6-6	TRBD1	TGTGCCAGCAGTTCCCTCAGGGACAGGGTGTACGAGCAGTACTTC	CASSSLRDRVYEQYF
TRBJ2-3	many	TRBV10-3	NA	TGTGCCATCAGTGAAGGACAGACTACAACAGATACGCAGTATTTT	CAISEGQTTTDTQYF
TRBJ2-5	few	TRBV6-1	NA	TGTGCCAGCAGTCCCTACAACAGGGACCAAGAGACCCAGTACTTC	CASSPYNRDQETQYF
TRBJ1-4	many	TRBV12-3/TRBV12-4	NA	TGTGCCAGCAGTTCACGGGGTGGCGGGGAAAAACTGTTTTTT	CASSSRGGGEKLFF
TRBJ1-3	NA	TRBV29-1	NA	TGCAGCGCGAGGGGGAATCCGGGCCCGAATTCTGGAAACACCATATATTTT	CSARGNPGPNSGNTIYF
TRBJ2-2	NA	TRBV7-9	NA	TGTGCCAGCAGCAGTAGCGGCGGCGGAGGGGCCGGGGAGCTGTTTTTT	CASSSSGGGGAGELFF